The following is a TCR beta chain sequence with its context. In the authors' methods: By means of reference gene primer amplification, nucleated cell counts were estimated. Only in-frame clones appear in the TCRdb table, and some are missing; sequencing was by immunoSEQ multiplex PCR. V and J calls and clone size come straight from that table; D and trimming were deduced from the DNA. The sample shows 200,000 to 250,000 clones, approximately 89% of them seen only once. Assignments of participants to cohorts depended upon their own reported clinical history. The study recruited exposed participants who had met a COVID-19 case within 2 weeks before entry. This specimen belongs to a study of blood T cell repertoires in COVID-19. Across the whole study: Italy, Spain and the United States were the sources of the convalescent and acute COVID-19 samples.

Germline CDR1 reads LNHNV; CDR2 reads YYDKDF (reference sequence). J was trimmed by 1 base and V by 4 bases; bases with no gene match: 13. The CDR3 totals 18 residues. The source of this sequence is a woman under 40 who had been exposed to COVID-19. Sequenced input: PBMCs or T cells enriched from blood (not recorded which). The rearrangement uses TRBV15 and TRBJ2-1; 7 bases agree with TRBD2. In nucleotides, the CDR3 is TGTGCCACCAGCACCCTCCTGGGGCGGGAGAGGTCCTACAATGAGCAGTTCTTC. Translated, it gives CATSTLLGRERSYNEQFF.